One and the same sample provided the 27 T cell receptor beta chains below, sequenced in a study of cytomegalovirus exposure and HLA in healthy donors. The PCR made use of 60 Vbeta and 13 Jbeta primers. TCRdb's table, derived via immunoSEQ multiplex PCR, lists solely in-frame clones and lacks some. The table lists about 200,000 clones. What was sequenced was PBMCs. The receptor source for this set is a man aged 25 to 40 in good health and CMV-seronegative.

CDR3 nucleotide sequence: TGTGCCAGCAGCAGGACAGGGGGTGAAGCTTTCTTT. As protein: CASSRTGGEAFF. The gene calls are TRBV11-3 and TRBJ1-1; 10 bases fit TRBD1. The CDR3 runs to 12 residues. The V gene end was trimmed by 5 bases and the J gene end by 7 bases; junction bases not matched to a gene: 1. Germline CDR1 SGHNT, CDR2 YENEEA.

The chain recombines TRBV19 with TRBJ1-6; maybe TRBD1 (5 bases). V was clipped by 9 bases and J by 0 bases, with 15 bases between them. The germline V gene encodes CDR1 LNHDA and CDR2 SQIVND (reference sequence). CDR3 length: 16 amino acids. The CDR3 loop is CASAWGKSSYNSPLHF. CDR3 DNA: TGTGCCAGCGCCTGGGGCAAGAGCTCCTATAATTCACCCCTCCACTTT.

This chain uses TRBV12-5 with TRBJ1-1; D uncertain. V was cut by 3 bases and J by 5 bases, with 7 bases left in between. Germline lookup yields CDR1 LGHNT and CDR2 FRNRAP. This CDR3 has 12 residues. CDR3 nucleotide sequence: TGTGCTAGTGGTTTCTCCCGGACTGAAGCTTTCTTT. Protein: CASGFSRTEAFF.

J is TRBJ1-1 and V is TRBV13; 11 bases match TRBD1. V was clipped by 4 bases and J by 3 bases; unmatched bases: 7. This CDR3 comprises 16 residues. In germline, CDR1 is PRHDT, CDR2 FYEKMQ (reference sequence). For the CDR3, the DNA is TGTGCCAGCAGCTATCTACCGGGACAGGGGGACACTGAAGCTTTCTTT. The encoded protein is CASSYLPGQGDTEAFF.

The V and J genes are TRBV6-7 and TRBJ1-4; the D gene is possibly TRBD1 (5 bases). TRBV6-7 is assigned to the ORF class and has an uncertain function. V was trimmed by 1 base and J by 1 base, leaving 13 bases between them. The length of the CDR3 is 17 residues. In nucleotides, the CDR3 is TGTGCCAGCAGTTACTGTGGGGGGTGCGGAACTAATGAAAAACTGTTTTTT. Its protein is CASSYCGGCGTNEKLFF.

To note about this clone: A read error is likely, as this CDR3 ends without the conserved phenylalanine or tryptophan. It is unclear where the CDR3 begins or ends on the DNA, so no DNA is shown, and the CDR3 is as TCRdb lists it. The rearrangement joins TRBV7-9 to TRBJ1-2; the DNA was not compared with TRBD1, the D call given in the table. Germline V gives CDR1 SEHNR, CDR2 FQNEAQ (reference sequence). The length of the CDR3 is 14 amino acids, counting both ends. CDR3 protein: CASSLLTQGHGCTS.

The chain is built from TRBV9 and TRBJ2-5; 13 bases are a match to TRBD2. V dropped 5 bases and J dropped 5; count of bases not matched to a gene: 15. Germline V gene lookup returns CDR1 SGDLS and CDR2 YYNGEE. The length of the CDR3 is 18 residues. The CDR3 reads CASSRHMGGTSGAETQYF. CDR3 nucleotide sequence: TGTGCCAGCAGTCGACACATGGGGGGGACTAGCGGGGCGGAGACCCAGTACTTC.

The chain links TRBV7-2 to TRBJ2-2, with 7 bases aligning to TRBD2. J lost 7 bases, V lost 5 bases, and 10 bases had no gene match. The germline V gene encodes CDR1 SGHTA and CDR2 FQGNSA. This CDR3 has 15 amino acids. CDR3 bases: TGTGCCAGCAGCCCAGCCGGGACTATAGACGGGGAGCTGTTTTTT. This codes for CASSPAGTIDGELFF.

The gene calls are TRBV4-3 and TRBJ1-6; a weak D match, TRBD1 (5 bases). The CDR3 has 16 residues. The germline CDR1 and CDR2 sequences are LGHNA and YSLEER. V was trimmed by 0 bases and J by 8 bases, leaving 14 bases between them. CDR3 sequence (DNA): TGCGCCAGCAGCCAAGATCGCGACAGAGAATATTCACCCCTCCACTTT. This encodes CASSQDRDREYSPLHF.

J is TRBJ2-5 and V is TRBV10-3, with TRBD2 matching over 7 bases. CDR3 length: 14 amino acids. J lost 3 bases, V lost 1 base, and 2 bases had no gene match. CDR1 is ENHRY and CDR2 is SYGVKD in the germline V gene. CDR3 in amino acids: CAISEFRGEETQYF. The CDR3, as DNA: TGTGCCATCAGTGAGTTTCGGGGGGAAGAGACCCAGTACTTC.

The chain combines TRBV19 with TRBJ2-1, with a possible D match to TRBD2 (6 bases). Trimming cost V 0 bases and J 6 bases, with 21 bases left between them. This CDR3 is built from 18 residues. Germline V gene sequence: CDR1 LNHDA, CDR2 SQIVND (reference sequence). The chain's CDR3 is CASSIDWELARRGNEQFF. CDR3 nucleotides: TGTGCCAGTAGTATAGATTGGGAACTAGCTAGGAGAGGCAATGAGCAGTTCTTC.

The CDR3 bases are TGTGCCAGCAGTTGGAGCGGGAGAGGTGGCGAGCAGTACTTC. Its protein product is CASSWSGRGGEQYF. The rearrangement uses TRBV27 and TRBJ2-7, with TRBD2 matching 8 bases. Trimming cost V 4 bases and J 6 bases; bases outside gene matches: 8. The germline V gene encodes CDR1 MNHEY and CDR2 SMNVEV (reference sequence). The CDR3 has 14 residues.

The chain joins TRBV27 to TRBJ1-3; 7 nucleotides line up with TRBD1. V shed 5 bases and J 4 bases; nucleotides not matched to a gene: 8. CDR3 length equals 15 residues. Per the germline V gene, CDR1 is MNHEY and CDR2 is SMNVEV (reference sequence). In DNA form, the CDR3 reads TGTGCCAGCAGTATCCGAGGGGGCGCGGGAAACACCATATATTTT. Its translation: CASSIRGGAGNTIYF.

The CDR3 DNA follows: TGTGCCAGCAGCTTATCGGACAGGATCGGAGTAGACACCTTC. Protein: CASSLSDRIGVDTF. The chain joins TRBV11-2 to TRBJ1-2; 7 nucleotides align to TRBD1. Germline V lookup: CDR1 SGHAT, CDR2 FQNNGV. V lost 2 bases, J lost 12 bases, and 12 bases stayed unmatched. This CDR3 has 14 amino acids. The variable domain in full, with the rest retrieved from reference TRBV11-2 and TRBJ1-2, is EAGVAQSPRYKIIEKRQSVAFWCNPISGHATLYWYQQILGQGPKLLIQFQNNGVVDDSQLPKDRFSAERLKGVDSTLKIQPAKLEDSAVYLCASSLSDRIGVDTFGSGTRLTVV.

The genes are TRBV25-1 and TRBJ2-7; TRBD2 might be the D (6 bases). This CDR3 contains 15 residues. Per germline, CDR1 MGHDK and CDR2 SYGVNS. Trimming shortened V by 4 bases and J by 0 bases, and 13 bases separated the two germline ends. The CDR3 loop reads CASSARLGSSYEQYF. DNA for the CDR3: TGTGCCAGCAGTGCCAGACTAGGAAGCTCCTACGAGCAGTACTTC.

The CDR3: CASSEGQGAYNEQFF. CDR3 nucleotides: TGCGCCAGCAGCGAGGGACAGGGGGCTTACAATGAGCAGTTCTTC. The rearrangement joins TRBV5-1 to TRBJ2-1; 12 bases are a match to TRBD1. Germline lookup yields CDR1 SGHRS and CDR2 YFSETQ. The CDR3 is made up of 15 amino acids. Trimming cost V 4 bases and J 4 bases; bases outside gene matches: 3.

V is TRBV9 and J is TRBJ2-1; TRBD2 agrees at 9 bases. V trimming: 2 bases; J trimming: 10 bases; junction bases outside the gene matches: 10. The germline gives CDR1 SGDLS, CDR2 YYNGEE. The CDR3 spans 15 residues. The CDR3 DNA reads TGTGCCAGCAGCGTTTGGCCTAGCGGGATCCTAGAGCAGTTCTTC. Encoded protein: CASSVWPSGILEQFF. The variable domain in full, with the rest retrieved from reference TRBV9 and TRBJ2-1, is DSGVTQTPKHLITATGQRVTLRCSPRSGDLSVYWYQQSLDQGLQFLIQYYNGEERAKGNILERFSAQQFPDLHSELNLSSLELGDSALYFCASSVWPSGILEQFFGPGTRLTVL.

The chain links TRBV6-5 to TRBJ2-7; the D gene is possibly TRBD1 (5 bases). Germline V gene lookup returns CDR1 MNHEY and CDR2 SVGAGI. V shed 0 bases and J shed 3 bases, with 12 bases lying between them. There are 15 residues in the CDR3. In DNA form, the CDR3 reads TGTGCCAGCAGTTACTCACCGGACACCCGCTACGAGCAGTACTTC. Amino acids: CASSYSPDTRYEQYF.

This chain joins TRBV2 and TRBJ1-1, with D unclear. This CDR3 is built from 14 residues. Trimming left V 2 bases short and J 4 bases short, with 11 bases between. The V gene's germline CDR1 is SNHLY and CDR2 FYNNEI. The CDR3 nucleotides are TGTGCCAGCAGTGAAAGGCAGGTGGGCACTGAAGCTTTCTTT. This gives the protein CASSERQVGTEAFF.

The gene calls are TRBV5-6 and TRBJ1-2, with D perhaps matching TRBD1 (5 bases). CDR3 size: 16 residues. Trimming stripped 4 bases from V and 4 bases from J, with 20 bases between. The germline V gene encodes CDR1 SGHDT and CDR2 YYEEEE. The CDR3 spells CASSPRAGFRSYGYTF. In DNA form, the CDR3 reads TGTGCCAGCAGCCCCAGGGCCGGGTTTCGGAGCTATGGCTACACCTTC.

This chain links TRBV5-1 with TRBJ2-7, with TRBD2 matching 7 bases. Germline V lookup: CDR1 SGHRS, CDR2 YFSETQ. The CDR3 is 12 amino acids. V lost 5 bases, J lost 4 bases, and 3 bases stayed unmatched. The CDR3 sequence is CASRWEGYEQYF. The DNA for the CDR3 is TGCGCCAGCAGGTGGGAGGGGTACGAGCAGTACTTC.

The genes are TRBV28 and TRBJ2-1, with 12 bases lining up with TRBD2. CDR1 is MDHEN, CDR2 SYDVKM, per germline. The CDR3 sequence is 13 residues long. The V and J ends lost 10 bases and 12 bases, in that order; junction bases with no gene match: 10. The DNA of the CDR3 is TGTGCCACCCTACTAGCGGGAGGCGACGGGCAGTTCTTC. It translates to CATLLAGGDGQFF.

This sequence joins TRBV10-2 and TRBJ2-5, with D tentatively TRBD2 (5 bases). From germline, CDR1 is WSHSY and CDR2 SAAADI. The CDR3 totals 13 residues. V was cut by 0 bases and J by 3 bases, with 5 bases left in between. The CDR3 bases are TGCGCCAGCAGTGAGTCCGGGAAAGAGACCCAGTACTTC. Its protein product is CASSESGKETQYF.

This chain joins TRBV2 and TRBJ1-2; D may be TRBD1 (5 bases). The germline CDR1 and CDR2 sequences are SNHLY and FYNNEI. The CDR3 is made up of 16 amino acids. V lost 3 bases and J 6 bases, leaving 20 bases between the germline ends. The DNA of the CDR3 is TGTGCCAGCAGTGACCGCCCCCAGGAGGGGCTCAATGGCTACACCTTC. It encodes CASSDRPQEGLNGYTF. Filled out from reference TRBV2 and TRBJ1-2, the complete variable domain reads EPEVTQTPSHQVTQMGQEVILRCVPISNHLYFYWYRQILGQKVEFLVSFYNNEISEKSEIFDDQFSVERPDGSNFTLKIRSTKLEDSAMYFCASSDRPQEGLNGYTFGSGTRLTVV.

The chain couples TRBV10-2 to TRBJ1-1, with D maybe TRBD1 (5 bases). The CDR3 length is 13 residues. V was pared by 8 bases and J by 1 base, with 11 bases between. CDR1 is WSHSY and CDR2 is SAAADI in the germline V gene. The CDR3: CASGDSRNTEAFF. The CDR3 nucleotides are TGCGCCAGCGGAGACAGCCGGAACACTGAAGCTTTCTTT.

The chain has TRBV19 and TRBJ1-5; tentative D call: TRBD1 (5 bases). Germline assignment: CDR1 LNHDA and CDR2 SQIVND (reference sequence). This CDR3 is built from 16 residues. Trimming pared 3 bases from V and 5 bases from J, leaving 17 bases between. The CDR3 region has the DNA TGTGCCAGTAGTATCACCCCCTACAGGATGGATCAGCCCCAGCATTTT. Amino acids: CASSITPYRMDQPQHF.

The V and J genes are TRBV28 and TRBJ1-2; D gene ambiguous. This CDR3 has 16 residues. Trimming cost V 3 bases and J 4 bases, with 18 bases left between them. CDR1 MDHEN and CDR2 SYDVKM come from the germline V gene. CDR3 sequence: CASSFLLLEGGYGYTF. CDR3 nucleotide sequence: TGTGCCAGCAGTTTCCTCCTGCTAGAGGGAGGCTATGGCTACACCTTC.